This record concerns one T cell receptor (beta chain) sequence. The antigen is undetermined. The data derive from a study of shared clonotypes between healthy human individuals. General study results and limits: Estimated clonotype richness was generally higher in naive than memory subsets.

Donors comprised healthy HIV-negative adults lacking recent acute infections or vaccinations. The CDR3 is 16 residues long. The germline V gene has CDR1 SGHDN and CDR2 FVKESK. V lost 4 bases and J lost 2; bases outside the gene matches: 7. Authors' processing steps: ImmunoSEQ only sent back junction sequences with no quality scores, so filtering was done differently. Generated by immunoSEQ multiplex PCR, the TCRdb table keeps only in-frame clones and is missing some. V and J calls and clone size follow that table, whereas D and trimming were derived from the DNA. The repertoire consists of approximately 1.5 million clones, with 98% occurring once and the leading ten covering 0.36%.

Material: naive CD4+ T cells sorted from blood. The subset is: CD45RA+ positively selected. V is TRBV14 and J is TRBJ2-2; 7 nucleotides match TRBD1. The clonotype was recovered from a man aged 25 to 40 in good health. The DNA for the CDR3 is TGTGCCAGCAGCCCTTGGACAGGAGATAACACCGGGGAGCTGTTTTTT. Translating it yields CASSPWTGDNTGELFF. The entire variable domain, with the rest obtained from reference TRBV14 and TRBJ2-2, is as follows: EAGVTQFPSHSVIEKGQTVTLRCDPISGHDNLYWYRRVMGKEIKFLLHFVKESKQDESGMPNNRFLAERTGGTYSTLKVQPAELEDSGVYFCASSPWTGDNTGELFFGEGSRLTVL.